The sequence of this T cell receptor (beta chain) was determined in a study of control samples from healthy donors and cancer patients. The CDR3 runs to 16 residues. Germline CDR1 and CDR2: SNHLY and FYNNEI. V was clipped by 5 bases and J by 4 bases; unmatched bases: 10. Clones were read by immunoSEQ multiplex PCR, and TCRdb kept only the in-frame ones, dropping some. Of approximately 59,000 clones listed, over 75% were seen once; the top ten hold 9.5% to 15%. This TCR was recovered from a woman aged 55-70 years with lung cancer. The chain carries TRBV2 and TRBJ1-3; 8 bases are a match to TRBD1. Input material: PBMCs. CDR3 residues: CASSLDRGAGGNTIYF. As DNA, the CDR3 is TGTGCCAGCAGTCTCGACAGGGGCGCAGGGGGAAACACCATATATTTT.